The source of this T cell receptor beta chain is a study of tumor and adjacent non-tumor tissue in lung cancer listed by TCRdb under 2018. In terms of the full investigation: The cohort included about a dozen adenocarcinoma, 2 squamous cell carcinoma and 1 small cell lung cancer patients. The study compared bulk TCRbeta repertoires from lung tumor tissue and matched distant non-tumor lung tissue of more than 12 lung cancer patients. The roughly 15 enrolled patients, of whom around 10 were men and 5 were women, were aged about 31 to 80 years and were diagnosed with TNM stage I to III disease. Under 35 paired specimens, one tumor and one normal lung sample per patient, were profiled by TCRbeta CDR3 sequencing. In total, sequencing yielded over 95 million productive TCRbeta reads, which works out to an average of about 4.2 million reads per sample.

On this clonotype: The specificity of this receptor is unknown. A much larger clone is a single base away; this may be a read error.

Library creation used multiplex PCR. The listed sequencing device is Illumina HiSeq 2500. Following protocols modified from ARM-PCR, the researchers constructed TCRbeta libraries through three rounds of nested PCR with primers (Table S4). Before sequencing, PCR products of 200-500 bp were cut from the gel and purified using the QIAquick gel extraction kit. Turning to the authors' computational methods: Trimmomatic was used to clean the reads, FLASH merged the cleaned reads into complete CDR3 sequences, and MiTCR assigned the sequences to V(D)J germline segments. VDJtools was used to compute clonal diversity as the inverse Simpson's index. In-frame sequences without a premature stop codon were defined as productive reads. The public reads were quality trimmed at Q25 with fastp and then assembled into clones with MiXCR by TCRdb, keeping productive beta chains. Records with the same CDR3 protein are collapsed into one entry carrying the most frequent genes and DNA. None of the V and J calls come from the authors' own analysis; TCRdb made them. This sample is represented by over 100,000 distinct CDR3 sequences; roughly 77% of them were singletons. The ten largest clones add up to about 40% of the sample.

Bulk unsorted tissue served as the source for RNA extraction, and RNA quality was assessed using a NanoDrop ND-1000 and an Agilent 2100. The donors were newly diagnosed lung cancer patients admitted for thoracic surgery in China from August to November 2014 who had not received prior chemotherapy. Anyone who had undergone radiotherapy or chemotherapy before, or who had another cancer at the same time, was left out of the study. Pieces of surgical tissue measuring about 1-2 cm3 were kept in RNAlater solution and held at -80 degrees C until needed. The CDR3 goes from the cysteine to the phenylalanine over 13 residues. CDR3 DNA is the only sequence kept; it has 39 bases, read in frame from the first base. CDR1 and CDR2 are drawn from the germline V gene: LGHNT, FRNRAP. Broader findings and caveats from the paper: TCR diversity was significantly higher in younger patients, and higher tumor TCR diversity was associated with shorter overall and disease-free survival. Tumor tissue showed significantly greater TCR diversity (inverse Simpson) than normal lung tissue (around 450 vs 150, P = 0.0075, Mann-Whitney U test). Because peripheral blood was not sequenced, blood TCRbeta repertoires in the lung cancer patients of the study were not examined. A significantly larger cumulative share of the repertoire was made up by the top 100 clones in normal lung than in tumor tissue. Only about 15 patients were in the cohort, and the authors stated that larger samples and more detailed clinical data are needed. The methods do not name the sequencing platform or mention unique molecular identifiers.

The sample was lung tumor tissue. The chain links TRBV12-5 with TRBJ2-1; there is no confident call for the D gene. The sequence derives from a woman in her sixties or seventies with non-small cell lung cancer. Read as DNA, the sequence is TGTGCTAGTAGTTTGTCGGGTGACAATGAGCAGTTCTTC. Translated, this gives CASSLSGDNEQFF.